A selection of T cell receptor beta chains follows, all from one sample in a study of blood T cells in healthy people across ages. TCRdb re-derived calls from the 5' RACE reads in MiXCR, one entry per CDR3 protein. Among about 1.1 million distinct CDR3 sequences listed, around two fifths were seen once. Sequences were obtained from blood. The receptors here all came from a man younger than 35 in good health. The CDR3 runs from the conserved cysteine through the conserved F or W. The order of the fields is clone size, V gene, D gene, J gene, CDR3 protein, CDR3 DNA. D genes are given only for firm matches. Part of the rows lack a size; the others show once, few, many or a class for expanded clones.

size: NA
V: TRBV3-1
D: NA
J: TRBJ2-1
CDR3: CASRERDNYNEQFF
DNA: TGTGCCAGCCGAGAACGGGACAACTACAATGAGCAGTTCTTC

size: NA
V: TRBV9
D: NA
J: TRBJ2-3
CDR3: CASSVEGVFADTQYF
DNA: TGTGCCAGCAGCGTAGAGGGGGTTTTCGCAGATACGCAGTATTTT

size: many
V: TRBV20-1
D: NA
J: TRBJ1-2
CDR3: CSAGGQGNYGYTF
DNA: TGCAGTGCAGGCGGGCAGGGAAACTATGGCTACACCTTC

size: NA
V: TRBV12-3/TRBV12-4
D: TRBD2
J: TRBJ2-3
CDR3: CTSSLNVRLAERGTDTQYF
DNA: TGTACCAGCAGTTTAAACGTGAGACTAGCGGAGAGAGGTACAGATACGCAGTATTTT

size: few
V: TRBV6-5
D: NA
J: TRBJ1-4
CDR3: CASGRGKEKLFF
DNA: TGTGCCAGCGGGAGGGGAAAGGAAAAACTGTTTTTT

size: NA
V: TRBV7-2
D: NA
J: TRBJ1-1
CDR3: CASSEGPRAFF
DNA: TGTGCCAGCAGCGAGGGACCTCGAGCTTTCTTT

size: NA
V: TRBV12-5
D: NA
J: TRBJ2-2
CDR3: CASANPGINTGELFF
DNA: TGTGCTAGTGCCAACCCGGGGATCAACACCGGGGAGCTGTTTTTT

size: NA
V: TRBV4-1
D: NA
J: TRBJ2-1
CDR3: CASSLPSGGAFYNEQFF
DNA: TGCGCCAGCAGCCTCCCTAGTGGGGGGGCCTTCTACAATGAGCAGTTCTTC

size: NA
V: TRBV10-3
D: TRBD1
J: TRBJ1-5
CDR3: CAISDPDRYGNQPQHF
DNA: TGTGCCATCAGTGATCCGGACAGGTATGGCAATCAGCCCCAGCATTTT

size: NA
V: TRBV5-6
D: NA
J: TRBJ2-3
CDR3: CASSLRGGGDTQYF
DNA: TGTGCCAGCAGCCTTCGAGGGGGGGGAGATACGCAGTATTTT

size: few
V: TRBV7-2
D: TRBD2
J: TRBJ2-3
CDR3: CASSPSGGMITDTQYF
DNA: TGTGCCAGCAGCCCTAGCGGGGGGATGATCACAGATACGCAGTATTTT

size: few
V: TRBV7-8
D: NA
J: TRBJ2-5
CDR3: CASSIDGWGETQYF
DNA: TGTGCCAGCAGCATCGATGGTTGGGGGGAGACCCAGTACTTC

size: NA
V: TRBV28
D: NA
J: TRBJ2-3
CDR3: CASGSLGAPSTDTQYF
DNA: TGTGCCAGCGGTTCCCTCGGGGCACCCAGCACAGATACGCAGTATTTT

size: few
V: TRBV3-1
D: NA
J: TRBJ2-3
CDR3: CASSRIGSADTQYF
DNA: TGTGCCAGCAGCCGAATAGGTTCCGCAGATACGCAGTATTTT

size: many
V: TRBV7-8
D: NA
J: TRBJ2-3
CDR3: CASSLGGLPGDTQYF
DNA: TGTGCCAGCAGCTTAGGAGGGCTCCCGGGAGATACGCAGTATTTT

size: few
V: TRBV7-9
D: NA
J: TRBJ1-2
CDR3: CASSLADQGLSGYTF
DNA: TGTGCCAGCAGCTTAGCGGACCAGGGATTATCGGGCTACACCTTC

size: few
V: TRBV4-3
D: NA
J: TRBJ1-2
CDR3: CASSQDTHPYGYTF
DNA: TGCGCCAGCAGCCAAGATACACATCCCTATGGCTACACCTTC

size: few
V: TRBV12-5
D: NA
J: TRBJ2-3
CDR3: CASDTGRDTQYF
DNA: TGTGCTAGTGACACAGGGAGAGATACGCAGTATTTT

size: NA
V: TRBV6-5
D: TRBD1
J: TRBJ2-5
CDR3: CASQALSTGGGETQYF
DNA: TGTGCCAGCCAGGCCCTCTCAACAGGGGGTGGAGAGACCCAGTACTTC

size: NA
V: TRBV12-3/TRBV12-4
D: NA
J: TRBJ1-2
CDR3: CASSLGAARVYDYTF
DNA: TGTGCCAGCAGTTTAGGCGCGGCCAGGGTTTATGACTACACCTTC

size: many
V: TRBV4-3
D: TRBD1
J: TRBJ1-2
CDR3: CASSRTGGYGYTF
DNA: TGTGCCAGCAGTCGGACAGGGGGCTATGGCTACACCTTC

size: few
V: TRBV20-1
D: NA
J: TRBJ2-1
CDR3: CSERDFDNEQFF
DNA: TGCAGTGAGAGGGACTTCGACAATGAGCAGTTCTTC

size: NA
V: TRBV9
D: NA
J: TRBJ1-2
CDR3: CASSTDVQGLNGYTF
DNA: TGTGCCAGCAGCACAGACGTCCAGGGTTTGAATGGCTACACCTTC

size: NA
V: TRBV10-3
D: NA
J: TRBJ2-1
CDR3: CAISESGPGGGYNEQFF
DNA: TGTGCCATCAGTGAGTCCGGCCCCGGGGGCGGTTACAATGAGCAGTTCTTC

size: NA
V: TRBV2
D: NA
J: TRBJ1-2
CDR3: CASDRNQLNYGYTF
DNA: TGTGCCAGCGACAGGAACCAACTGAACTATGGCTACACCTTC

size: NA
V: TRBV20-1
D: TRBD2
J: TRBJ2-3
CDR3: CSARVRSRGLAPDTQYF
DNA: TGCAGTGCTAGAGTTAGGAGCCGAGGACTAGCTCCAGATACGCAGTATTTT

size: once
V: TRBV5-1
D: NA
J: TRBJ2-1
CDR3: CASSVLPGRNEQFF
DNA: TGCGCCAGCAGCGTGCTACCGGGGAGGAATGAGCAGTTCTTC

size: few
V: TRBV7-2
D: NA
J: TRBJ1-4
CDR3: CASSLPLRGKPNEKLFF
DNA: TGTGCCAGCAGCCTCCCCCTAAGGGGTAAACCTAATGAAAAACTGTTTTTT

size: NA
V: TRBV29-1
D: NA
J: TRBJ2-1
CDR3: CSAPVGSGERFF
DNA: TGCAGCGCCCCGGTGGGGTCTGGCGAGCGGTTCTTC